The 3 T cell receptor beta chains in this list originate from one sample, sequenced in a study of T cell responses to AZD1222 COVID-19 vaccine. Assay used: immunoSEQ multiplex PCR; TCRdb lists only in-frame clones, some missing. The table has 100,000 to 120,000 clones, approximately 92% seen once. Sequenced material: peripheral blood, taken 28 days after the second AZD1222 dose. These receptors all stem from an adult who received the AZD1222 COVID-19 vaccine.

The chain employs TRBV6-4 and TRBJ2-1, with TRBD1 matching 11 bases. This CDR3 region has 15 residues. The germline V gene encodes CDR1 MRHNA and CDR2 SNTAGT. V shed 6 bases, J shed 4 bases, and the junction held 5 bases outside the gene matches. The CDR3 protein is CASSAGTGGYNEQFF. In DNA form, the CDR3 reads TGTGCCAGCAGCGCAGGGACAGGGGGATACAATGAGCAGTTCTTC.

J is TRBJ1-2 and V is TRBV7-9; tentatively, D is TRBD1 (6 bases). Germline V lookup: CDR1 SEHNR, CDR2 FQNEAQ (reference sequence). Trimming cost V 10 bases and J 8 bases, with 26 bases left between them. The CDR3 has 15 residues. The CDR3 here is CAIWDTYSVLRGYTF. Here the CDR3 DNA reads TGTGCCATCTGGGACACTTACTCGGTGCTGAGGGGCTACACCTTC.

V and J are TRBV19 and TRBJ1-5; the D gene is possibly TRBD1 (6 bases). Germline values: CDR1 LNHDA, CDR2 SQIVND (reference sequence). V was trimmed by 3 bases and J by 8 bases, leaving 23 bases between them. The CDR3 is made up of 17 amino acids. This CDR3 is CASSILRGGGGAEPQHF. The CDR3 DNA is TGTGCCAGTAGTATCCTTAGGGGGGGTGGGGGCGCAGAGCCCCAGCATTTT.